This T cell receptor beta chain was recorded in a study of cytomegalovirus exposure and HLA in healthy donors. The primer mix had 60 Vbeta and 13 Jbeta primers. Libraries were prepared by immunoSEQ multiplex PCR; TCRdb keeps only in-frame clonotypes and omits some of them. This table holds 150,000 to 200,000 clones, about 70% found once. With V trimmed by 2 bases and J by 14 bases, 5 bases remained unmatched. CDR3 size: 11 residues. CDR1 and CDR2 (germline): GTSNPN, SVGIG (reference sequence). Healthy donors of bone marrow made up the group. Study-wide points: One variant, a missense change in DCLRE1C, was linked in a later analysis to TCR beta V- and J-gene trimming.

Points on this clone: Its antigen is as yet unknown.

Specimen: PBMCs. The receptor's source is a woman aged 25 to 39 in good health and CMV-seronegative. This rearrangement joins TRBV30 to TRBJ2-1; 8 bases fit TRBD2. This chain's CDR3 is CAWSSGGFEFF. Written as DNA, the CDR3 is TGTGCCTGGAGTTCGGGGGGGTTTGAGTTCTTC.